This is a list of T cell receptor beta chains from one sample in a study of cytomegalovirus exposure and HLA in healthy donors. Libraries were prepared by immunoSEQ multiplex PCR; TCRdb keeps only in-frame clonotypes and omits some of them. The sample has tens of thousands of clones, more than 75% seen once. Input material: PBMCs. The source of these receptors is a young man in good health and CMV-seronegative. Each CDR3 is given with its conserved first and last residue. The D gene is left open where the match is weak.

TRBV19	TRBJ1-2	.	CASSPTGYGYTF
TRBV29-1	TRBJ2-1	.	CSVGRQGYEQFF
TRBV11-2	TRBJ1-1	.	CASSLEGITAFF
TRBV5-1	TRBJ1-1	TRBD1	CASNPGQRLGNTEAFF
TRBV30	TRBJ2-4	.	CAWTDKLNIQYF
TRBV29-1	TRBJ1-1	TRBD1	CSVRTGPNTEAFF
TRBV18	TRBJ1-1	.	CASSPMVLAANTEAFF
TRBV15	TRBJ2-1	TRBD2	CATSRGLAEHNEQFF
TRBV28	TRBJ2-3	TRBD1	CASSSSVRRGGSSTDTQYF
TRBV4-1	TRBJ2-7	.	CASSQKDSYEQYF
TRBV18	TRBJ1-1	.	CASSPEQISEAFF
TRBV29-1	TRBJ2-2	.	CSVGQGLTGELFF
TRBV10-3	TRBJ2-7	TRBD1	CAIRGQNEQYF
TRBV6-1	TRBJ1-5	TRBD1	CASRGTGSNQPQHF
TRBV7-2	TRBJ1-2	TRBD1	CASSLVGQANGYTF
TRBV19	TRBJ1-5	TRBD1	CASAQDRAEWMQPQHF
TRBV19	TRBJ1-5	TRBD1	CASSLGQQNQPQHF
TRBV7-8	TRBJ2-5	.	CASSSTPTGDRETQYF
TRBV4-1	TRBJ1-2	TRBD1	CASSRNDLTGGGYGYTF
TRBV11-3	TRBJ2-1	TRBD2	CASTISGGLYNEQFF
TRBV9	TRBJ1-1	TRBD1	CASSVGGQGFTEAFF
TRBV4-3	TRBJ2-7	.	CASSQDPTGPIYYEQYF
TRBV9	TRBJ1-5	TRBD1	CASSGGQGFWQPQHF
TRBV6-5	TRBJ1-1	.	CASTLGGADFTEAFF
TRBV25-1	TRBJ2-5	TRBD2	CASSTGLAGGQETQYF
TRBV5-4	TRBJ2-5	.	CASSKRQIQETQYF
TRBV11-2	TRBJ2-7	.	CASSLVTIGQRKNYEQYF
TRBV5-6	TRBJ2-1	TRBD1	CASSWTGQGRNEQFF
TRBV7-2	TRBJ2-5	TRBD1	CASSVTGAQETQYF
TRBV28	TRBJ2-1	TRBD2	CASSLDPSGYSYNEQFF
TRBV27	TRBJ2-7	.	CASSSPRVSEQYF
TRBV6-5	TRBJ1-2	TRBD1	CASSYGQVNYGYTF
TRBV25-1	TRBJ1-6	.	CASSSREGSVSPLHF
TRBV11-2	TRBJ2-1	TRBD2	CASSHGTSGRRISYNEQFF
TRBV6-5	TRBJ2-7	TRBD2	CASSSLRFSGGAEQYF
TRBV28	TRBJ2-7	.	CASSFSRASSYEQYF
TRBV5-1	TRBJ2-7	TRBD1	CASSLAGTGAYEQYF
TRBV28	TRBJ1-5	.	CASSLLAGNQPQHF
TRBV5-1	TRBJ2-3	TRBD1	CASHPLTGADTQYF